This T cell receptor beta chain was identified during a study of blood T cell repertoires in COVID-19. Libraries were prepared by immunoSEQ multiplex PCR; TCRdb keeps only in-frame clonotypes and omits some of them. The table lists approximately 45,000 clones, about four fifths of them singletons, with less than 7% in the top ten. There are 12 residues in the CDR3. V was clipped by 10 bases and J by 10 bases; unmatched bases: 10. The germline CDR1 and CDR2 sequences are MRHNA and SNTAGT. The chain carries TRBV6-4 and TRBJ2-3; TRBD2 agrees at 8 bases. The sample consisted of peripheral blood. The sequence was obtained from a woman of 80 years or more with acute or convalescent COVID-19. DNA for the CDR3: TGTGCCACTTCGGGGGGGTCCGCCGCGCAGTATTTT. Translated, it gives CATSGGSAAQYF.